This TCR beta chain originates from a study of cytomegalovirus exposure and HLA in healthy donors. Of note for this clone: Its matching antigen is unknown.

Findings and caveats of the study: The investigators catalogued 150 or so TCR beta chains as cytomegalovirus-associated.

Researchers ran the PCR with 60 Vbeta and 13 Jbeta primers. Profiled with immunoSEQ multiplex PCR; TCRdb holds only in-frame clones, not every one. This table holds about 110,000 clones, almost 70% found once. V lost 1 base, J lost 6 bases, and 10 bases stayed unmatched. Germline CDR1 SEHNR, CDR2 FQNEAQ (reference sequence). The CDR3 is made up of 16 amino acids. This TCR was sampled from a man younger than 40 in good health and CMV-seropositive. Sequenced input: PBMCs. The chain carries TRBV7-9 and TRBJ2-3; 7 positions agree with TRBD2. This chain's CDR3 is CASSLVGLADGDTQYF. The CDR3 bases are TGTGCCAGCAGCTTAGTCGGTCTAGCGGATGGGGATACGCAGTATTTT.